The 7 T cell receptor beta chains below all came from one sample that was sequenced in a study of cytomegalovirus exposure and HLA in healthy donors listed by TCRdb under 2017. The library was built by means of the immunoSEQ multiplex PCR assay. For the multiplex PCR, a mixture combining 60 forward primers for TCR Vbeta segments and 13 reverse primers for TCR Jbeta segments was used. TCRdb mirrors the immuneACCESS table, restricted to in-frame sequences. Some clones are absent from its copies; in checked studies, under half trace to an unresolved V gene, and the reason for the others is unknown. The sample table lists 58,000 or so clones, more than 70% of them with a count of one. Roughly 25% of the sample rests with the top ten. Sequencing was done on a sample of PBMCs. The receptor source for this set is a woman in her thirties or forties in good health and CMV-seropositive.

This clone came up a few times. The rearrangement joins TRBV5-1 to TRBJ2-2; possibly TRBD1 for D (5 bases). Germline CDR1 reads SGHRS; CDR2 reads YFSETQ. The CDR3 is 14 residues long. Trimming pared 5 bases from V and 2 bases from J, leaving 10 bases between. CDR3 loop: CASSSTVNTGELFF. The CDR3 DNA is TGCGCCAGCAGTTCGACAGTTAACACCGGGGAGCTGTTTTTT.

This clone was recorded only once. CDR3 in DNA: TGTGCCAGCAGCTCCAGCGTTTTCTCGGGACTAGCGGACTACAATGAGCAGTTCTTC. Translation gives CASSSSVFSGLADYNEQFF. This chain connects TRBV7-9 to TRBJ2-1; 11 nucleotides agree with TRBD2. The CDR3 covers 19 residues. The junction had 14 bases not matched to a gene; V was cut back by 4 bases and J by 3 bases. CDR1 and CDR2 from the germline V gene are SEHNR and FQNEAQ (reference sequence).

In this sample, this clone turned up once. The chain is built from TRBV10-3 and TRBJ2-1, with TRBD2 matching over 11 bases. There are 18 residues in the CDR3. Germline V gives CDR1 ENHRY, CDR2 SYGVKD. The trim removed 0 bases at V and 5 bases at J, leaving 9 bases unmatched. This CDR3 reads CAISESTPSGGTNNEQFF. CDR3 DNA sequence: TGTGCCATCAGTGAGTCGACTCCTAGCGGGGGGACTAACAATGAGCAGTTCTTC.

CDR3 nucleotide sequence: TGTGCCAGTAGTGGCGCGGTTAGGCCCCAGCATTTT. It specifies CASSGAVRPQHF. The J gene is TRBJ1-5, the V gene TRBV19; D gene unclear. Trimming cost V 5 bases and J 9 bases, with 11 bases left between them. The CDR3 spans 12 residues. Germline V gene sequence: CDR1 LNHDA, CDR2 SQIVND (reference sequence).

The genes are TRBV12-5 and TRBJ1-5, with D unresolved. V lost 4 bases and J lost 5, with 9 bases in between. This CDR3 spans 13 amino acids. Germline V gene sequence: CDR1 LGHNT, CDR2 FRNRAP. The CDR3 is CASGSREDQPQHF. CDR3 nucleotide sequence: TGTGCTAGTGGTTCCCGCGAGGATCAGCCCCAGCATTTT.

The J gene is TRBJ2-4, the V gene TRBV6-5, with a weak D call TRBD1 (7 bases). This CDR3 spans 15 amino acids. Germline CDR1 and CDR2: MNHEY and SVGAGI. Trimming removed 2 bases from V and 5 bases from J, with 13 bases in between. DNA for the CDR3: TGTGCCAGCAGTTACAGGAGGGGGCCGGAAAACATTCAGTACTTC. This encodes CASSYRRGPENIQYF.

The gene calls are TRBV30 and TRBJ1-5, with D uncertain. The CDR3 has 14 amino acids. Germline values: CDR1 GTSNPN, CDR2 SVGIG (reference sequence). V shed 0 bases and J shed 2 bases, with 8 bases lying between them. The CDR3, as DNA: TGTGCCTGGAGTGTAAAGGGAGGCAATCAGCCCCAGCATTTT. Protein product: CAWSVKGGNQPQHF. Based on the CDR3 plus reference TRBV30 and TRBJ1-5, the full variable domain is SQTIHQWPATLVQPVGSPLSLECTVEGTSNPNLYWYRQAAGRGLQLLFYSVGIGQISSEVPQNLSASRPQDRQFILSSKKLLLSDSGFYLCAWSVKGGNQPQHFGDGTRLSIL.